These 10 T cell receptor beta chains share one sample of origin, sequenced in a study of PD-1 blockade in classical Hodgkin lymphoma. Method: immunoSEQ multiplex PCR; TCRdb's copy keeps in-frame clones and lacks some. The data contain about 46,000 clones, 65% to 85% of them seen just once; the ten biggest clones take up about 11%. Each patient relapsed following autologous stem cell transplantation, and prior brentuximab vedotin exposure differed. The sample here was peripheral blood mononuclear cells (PBMCs), taken at baseline. The source of these receptors is a human donor with classical Hodgkin lymphoma.

V usage is TRBV5-1 and J usage is TRBJ2-7, with TRBD1 matching 9 bases. The CDR3 totals 15 residues. Germline V gives CDR1 SGHRS, CDR2 YFSETQ. J lost 1 base, V lost 3 bases, and 5 bases had no gene match. The CDR3 DNA follows: TGCGCCAGCAGCTCGGGACAGGGAGGATCCTACGAGCAGTACTTC. Encoded protein: CASSSGQGGSYEQYF.

The chain couples TRBV2 to TRBJ1-1, with 11 nucleotides matching TRBD1. The CDR3 consists of 17 residues. V lost 3 bases, J lost 0 bases, and 6 bases stayed unmatched. The germline gives CDR1 SNHLY, CDR2 FYNNEI. The CDR3 protein is CASSDSGQGDVNTEAFF. Here the CDR3 DNA reads TGTGCCAGCAGTGACTCGGGACAGGGGGATGTGAACACTGAAGCTTTCTTT.

J is TRBJ2-5 and V is TRBV5-1; TRBD2 aligns across 11 bases. Germline CDR1 reads SGHRS; CDR2 reads YFSETQ. This CDR3 contains 16 residues. V dropped 7 bases and J dropped 1; count of bases not matched to a gene: 9. CDR3 protein: CASHSIAGGLQETQYF. CDR3 bases: TGCGCCAGCCACTCTATAGCGGGAGGGCTCCAAGAGACCCAGTACTTC.

The rearrangement joins TRBV2 to TRBJ2-2; D uncertain. The germline V and J ends were trimmed by 7 bases and 2 bases, with 5 bases remaining between them. In germline, CDR1 is SNHLY, CDR2 FYNNEI. The CDR3 has 12 residues. For the CDR3, the DNA is TGTGCCAGCATGGTTAACACCGGGGAGCTGTTTTTT. Its protein product is CASMVNTGELFF. Combining the CDR3 with reference TRBV2 and TRBJ2-2 gives the whole variable domain EPEVTQTPSHQVTQMGQEVILRCVPISNHLYFYWYRQILGQKVEFLVSFYNNEISEKSEIFDDQFSVERPDGSNFTLKIRSTKLEDSAMYFCASMVNTGELFFGEGSRLTVL.

This chain joins TRBV9 and TRBJ2-2; the D is unclear. Germline V CDR1 and CDR2: SGDLS, YYNGEE. The CDR3 consists of 16 residues. V was shortened by 4 bases and J by 9 bases, with 22 bases between the two germline ends. The DNA of the CDR3 is TGTGCCAGCAGCTCCCCTTCTCCGGGCCCTAGGAGGGAGCTGTTTTTT. This translates into CASSSPSPGPRRELFF.

The V call is TRBV5-1, the J call TRBJ2-5, with no clear D. The CDR3 is made up of 15 amino acids. V lost 0 bases, J lost 3 bases, and 12 bases lay in between. Germline CDR1 SGHRS, CDR2 YFSETQ. The CDR3 sequence is CASSLEARLEETQYF. CDR3 DNA sequence: TGCGCCAGCAGCTTGGAGGCGAGACTTGAAGAGACCCAGTACTTC.

About this clone itself: The junction departs from germline at one end; a sequencing error may be responsible. V is TRBV7-7 and J is TRBJ1-5; weak D call: TRBD1 (6 bases). The CDR3 extends over 20 amino acids. Germline loops: CDR1 SSHAT, CDR2 FNYEAQ (reference sequence). The DNA of the CDR3 is TGTGCTAGCAGCCCAAAGAGGGGGATCCTCTCTGGGAGAGGCAATCAGCCCCAGCATTTT. Its protein is CASSPKRGILSGRGNQPQHF.

The chain combines TRBV29-1 with TRBJ2-1; TRBD2 matches at 11 bases. The CDR3 runs to 15 residues. Germline V gene sequence: CDR1 SQVTM, CDR2 ANQGSEA. Losses at the gene ends were 5 bases for V and 1 base for J; bases not matched to a gene: 4. CDR3 DNA: TGCAGCGTTAGCCTAGCGGGGGGTTCCTACAATGAGCAGTTCTTC. It codes for CSVSLAGGSYNEQFF.

This chain links TRBV6-5 with TRBJ1-1; the D gene is possibly TRBD1 (5 bases). The germline V gene encodes CDR1 MNHEY and CDR2 SVGAGI. V lost 6 bases to trimming and J lost 8 bases, with 13 bases between them. The length of the CDR3 is 12 residues. CDR3 loop: CASSPGGYEAFF. CDR3 bases: TGTGCCAGCAGCCCGGGGGGATACGAAGCTTTCTTT.

The CDR3 DNA is TGTGCCAGCAGTTGGGAGCGCTATGGCTACACCTTC. Its translation is CASSWERYGYTF. The J gene is TRBJ1-2, the V gene TRBV7-9; no definite D call. V was clipped by 6 bases and J by 4 bases, with 9 bases between them. The length of the CDR3 is 12 residues. Germline-derived CDR1 and CDR2 are SEHNR and FQNEAQ (reference sequence).